These 15 T cell receptor beta chains were all obtained from the same sample, sequenced in a study of blood T cell repertoires in COVID-19. The repertoire was sequenced with immunoSEQ multiplex PCR; TCRdb's copy has only in-frame clones and lacks some. The sample shows 200,000 to 250,000 clones, roughly nine tenths of them seen only once. The sequenced sample consisted of peripheral blood. Receptor source: a man aged 60 to 75 with COVID-19, enrolled during active disease.

In regard to this clone: One end of the junction varies from germline; a read error may be responsible. CDR3: CATTTSGNAGELFF. CDR3 nucleotide sequence: TGTGCCACCACGACTAGCGGGAACGCCGGGGAGCTGTTTTTT. The chain uses TRBV15 and TRBJ2-2; 11 nucleotides align to TRBD2. The CDR3 consists of 14 residues. The germline V gene has CDR1 LNHNV and CDR2 YYDKDF (reference sequence).

This clone came up once. The rearrangement uses TRBV6-5 and TRBJ2-7; possibly TRBD2 for D (5 bases). CDR3 length equals 12 residues. The germline V and J ends were trimmed by 11 bases and 1 base, with 12 bases remaining between them. Germline CDR1 reads MNHEY; CDR2 reads SVGAGI. CDR3 residues: CACRSGSYEQYF. CDR3 coding DNA: TGTGCCTGCCGCAGCGGTTCCTACGAGCAGTACTTC.

This chain joins TRBV10-3 and TRBJ2-1; D is perhaps TRBD1 (6 bases). Germline CDR1 is ENHRY and CDR2 is SYGVKD. Trimming shortened V by 0 bases and J by 4 bases, and 10 bases separated the two germline ends. The CDR3 is made up of 15 amino acids. The CDR3, as DNA: TGTGCCATCAGTGAGTCGGAAACAGGGTACAATGAGCAGTTCTTC. Translating gives CAISESETGYNEQFF.

V is TRBV19 and J is TRBJ1-1; TRBD1 is a possible D gene (5 bases). Deletions cut 8 bases from V and 5 bases from J, with 15 bases between. Germline lookup yields CDR1 LNHDA and CDR2 SQIVND (reference sequence). The CDR3 totals 13 residues. The CDR3 here is CASHSPGRTEAFF. As DNA, the CDR3 is TGTGCCAGTCACTCCCCAGGGAGGACTGAAGCTTTCTTT.

The chain recombines TRBV12-3 or TRBV12-4 with TRBJ1-2; TRBD1 agrees at 8 bases. The V gene end was trimmed by 5 bases and the J gene end by 4 bases; junction bases not matched to a gene: 3. This CDR3 is built from 13 residues. The DNA for the CDR3 is TGTGCCAGCAGTACGGACAGGGTCTATGGCTACACCTTC. Its protein is CASSTDRVYGYTF.

This clone has just a few counts. The rearrangement uses TRBV10-2 and TRBJ2-1; TRBD1 agrees at 12 bases. There are 15 residues in the CDR3. The J segment lost 7 bases and the V segment lost 3 bases, leaving 4 bases of the junction unmatched. Germline CDR1 reads WSHSY; CDR2 reads SAAADI. CDR3 coding DNA: TGCGCCAGCAGTGAACCGGGACAGGGGGCTAATGAGCAGTTCTTC. Its protein product is CASSEPGQGANEQFF.

The V and J genes are TRBV18 and TRBJ2-7, with TRBD1 identical over 11 bases. The J segment lost 2 bases and the V segment lost 4 bases, leaving 4 bases of the junction unmatched. Germline V CDR1 and CDR2: KGHSH, LQKENI. There are 15 residues in the CDR3. The CDR3 loop is CASSQGQGGPYEQYF. In nucleotides, the CDR3 is TGTGCCAGCTCACAGGGACAGGGGGGGCCCTACGAGCAGTACTTC.

The rearrangement uses TRBV5-1 and TRBJ2-1; 11 bases fit TRBD1. V lost 4 bases, J lost 10 bases, and 13 bases stayed unmatched. The CDR3 length is 16 residues. CDR1 and CDR2 (germline): SGHRS, YFSETQ. CDR3 coding DNA: TGCGCCAGCAGCCCCCAACCGGGACAGGGGGTTCGGGAGCAGTTCTTC. It is translated as CASSPQPGQGVREQFF.

The chain employs TRBV27 and TRBJ1-5; D is possibly TRBD1 (5 bases). Trimming stripped 9 bases from V and 9 bases from J, with 15 bases between. The CDR3 consists of 12 residues. Germline CDR1 MNHEY, CDR2 SMNVEV (reference sequence). The CDR3 sequence is CASSWRGGPQHF. The CDR3 coding sequence is TGTGCCAGTTCTTGGAGGGGAGGGCCCCAGCATTTT.

The gene calls are TRBV28 and TRBJ2-7, with 10 bases identical to TRBD1. The J segment lost 7 bases and the V segment lost 6 bases, leaving 15 bases of the junction unmatched. The germline CDR1 and CDR2 sequences are MDHEN and SYDVKM. The CDR3 is 16 residues long. The CDR3 sequence is CASRRTGTGVLSEQYF. The CDR3 nucleotides read TGTGCCAGCAGGAGGACCGGGACAGGGGTGCTAAGTGAGCAGTACTTC. Together with reference TRBV28 and TRBJ2-7, the CDR3 gives the full variable domain: DVKVTQSSRYLVKRTGEKVFLECVQDMDHENMFWYRQDPGLGLRLIYFSYDVKMKEKGDIPEGYSVSREKKERFSLILESASTNQTSMYLCASRRTGTGVLSEQYFGPGTRLTVT.

The CDR3 spells CASSAYGGAVSFGYTF. In DNA form, the CDR3 reads TGTGCCAGTAGTGCCTACGGGGGAGCAGTGAGCTTTGGCTACACCTTC. The chain has TRBV19 and TRBJ1-2; D is possibly TRBD1 (5 bases). V lost 5 bases and J lost 7, with 23 bases in between. The germline CDR1 and CDR2 sequences are LNHDA and SQIVND (reference sequence). The CDR3 spans 16 residues. Filled out from reference TRBV19 and TRBJ1-2, the complete variable domain reads DGGITQSPKYLFRKEGQNVTLSCEQNLNHDAMYWYRQDPGQGLRLIYYSQIVNDFQKGDIAEGYSVSREKKESFPLTVTSAQKNPTAFYLCASSAYGGAVSFGYTFGSGTRLTVV.

This chain joins TRBV7-3 and TRBJ2-1, with D perhaps TRBD1 (6 bases). CDR3 length equals 15 residues. Per germline, CDR1 SGHTA and CDR2 FQGTGA. The V gene lost 1 base and the J gene lost 3 bases, with 10 bases spanning the gap. The CDR3 spells CASSLRGGNYNEQFF. The CDR3 nucleotides are TGTGCCAGCAGCTTAAGAGGGGGTAACTACAATGAGCAGTTCTTC.

The CDR3 nucleotides read TGTGCCAGCAGCTTCCGTACTAGCGGGGCCTACGAGCAGTACTTC. This encodes CASSFRTSGAYEQYF. This chain links TRBV13 with TRBJ2-7; the match to TRBD2 covers 10 bases. Losses at the gene ends were 3 bases for V and 2 bases for J; bases not matched to a gene: 4. The germline gives CDR1 PRHDT, CDR2 FYEKMQ (reference sequence). The CDR3 runs to 15 residues.

A note on this clone: Sequence at one end of the junction differs from germline and may be a read error. The chain recombines TRBV10-1 with TRBJ2-3, with TRBD2 matching over 8 bases. Germline V CDR1 and CDR2: WNHNN, SYGVQD (reference sequence). This CDR3 has 12 residues. The CDR3 here is CASSESGGPGDF. Written as DNA, the CDR3 is TGCGCCAGCAGTGAGAGCGGGGGTCCCGGGGATTTT.

The rearrangement joins TRBV3-1 (or the pseudogene TRBV3-2) to TRBJ1-2; 8 bases are shared with TRBD1. This CDR3 has 17 amino acids. Germline CDR1 reads LGHDT; CDR2 reads YNNKEL (reference sequence). V was pared by 6 bases and J by 4 bases, with 16 bases of the junction left unmatched. This chain's CDR3 is CASSRGQGVSRGYGYTF. CDR3 bases: TGTGCCAGCAGTAGAGGACAGGGTGTTTCTCGGGGCTATGGCTACACCTTC.